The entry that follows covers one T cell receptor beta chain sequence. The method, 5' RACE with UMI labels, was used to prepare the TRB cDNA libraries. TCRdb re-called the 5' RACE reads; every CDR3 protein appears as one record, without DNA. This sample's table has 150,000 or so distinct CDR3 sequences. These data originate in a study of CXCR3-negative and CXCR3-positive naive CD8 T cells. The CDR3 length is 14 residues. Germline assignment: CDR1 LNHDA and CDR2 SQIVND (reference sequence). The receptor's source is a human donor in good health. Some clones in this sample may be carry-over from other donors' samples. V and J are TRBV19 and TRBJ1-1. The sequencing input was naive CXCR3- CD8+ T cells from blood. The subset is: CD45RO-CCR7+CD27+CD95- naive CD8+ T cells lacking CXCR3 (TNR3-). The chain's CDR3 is CASSPMIGDTEAFF.